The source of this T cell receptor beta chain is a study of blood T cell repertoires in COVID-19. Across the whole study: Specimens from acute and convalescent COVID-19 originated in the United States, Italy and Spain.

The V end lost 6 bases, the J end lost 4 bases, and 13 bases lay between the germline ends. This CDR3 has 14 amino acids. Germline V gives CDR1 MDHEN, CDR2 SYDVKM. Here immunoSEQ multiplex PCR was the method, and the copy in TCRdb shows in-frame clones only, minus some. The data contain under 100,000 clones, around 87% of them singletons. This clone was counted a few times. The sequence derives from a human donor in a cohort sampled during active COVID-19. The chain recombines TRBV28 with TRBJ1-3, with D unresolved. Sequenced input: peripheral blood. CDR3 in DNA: TGTGCCAGCAGGGTCACGGGAACGGGAAACACCATATATTTT. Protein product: CASRVTGTGNTIYF.